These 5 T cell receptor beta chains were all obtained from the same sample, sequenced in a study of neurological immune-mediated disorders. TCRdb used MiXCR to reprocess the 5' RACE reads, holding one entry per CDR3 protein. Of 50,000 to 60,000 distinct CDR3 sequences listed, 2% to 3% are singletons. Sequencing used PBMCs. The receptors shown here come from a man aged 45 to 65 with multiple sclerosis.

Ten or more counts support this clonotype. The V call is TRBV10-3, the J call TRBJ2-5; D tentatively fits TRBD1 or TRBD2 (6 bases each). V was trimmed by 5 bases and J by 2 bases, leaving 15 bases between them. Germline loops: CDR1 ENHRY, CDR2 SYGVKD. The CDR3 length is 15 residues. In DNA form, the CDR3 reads TGTGCCATCAGTATACAGGGAGGCGGACAAGAGACCCAGTACTTC. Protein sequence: CAISIQGGGQETQYF.

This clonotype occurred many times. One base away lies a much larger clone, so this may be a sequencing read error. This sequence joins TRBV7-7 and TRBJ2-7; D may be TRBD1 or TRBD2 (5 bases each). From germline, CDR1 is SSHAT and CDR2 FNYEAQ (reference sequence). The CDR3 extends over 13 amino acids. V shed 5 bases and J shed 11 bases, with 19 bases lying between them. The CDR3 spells CASSEYLQGEKYF. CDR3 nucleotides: TGTGCCAGCAGCGAATACTTGCAGGGAGAGAAGTACTTC.

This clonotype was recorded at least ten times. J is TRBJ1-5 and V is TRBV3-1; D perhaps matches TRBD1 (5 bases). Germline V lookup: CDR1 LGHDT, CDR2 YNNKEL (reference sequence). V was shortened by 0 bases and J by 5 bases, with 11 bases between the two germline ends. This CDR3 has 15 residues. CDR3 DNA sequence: TGTGCCAGCAGCCAAGAGGGCAGGGTACATCAGCCCCAGCATTTT. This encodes CASSQEGRVHQPQHF.

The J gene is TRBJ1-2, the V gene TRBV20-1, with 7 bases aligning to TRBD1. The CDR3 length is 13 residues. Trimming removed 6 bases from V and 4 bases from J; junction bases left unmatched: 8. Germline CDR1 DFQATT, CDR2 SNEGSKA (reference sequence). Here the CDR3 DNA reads TGCAGTGCAAGGCGACAGGGAGGCTATGGCTACACCTTC. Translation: CSARRQGGYGYTF.

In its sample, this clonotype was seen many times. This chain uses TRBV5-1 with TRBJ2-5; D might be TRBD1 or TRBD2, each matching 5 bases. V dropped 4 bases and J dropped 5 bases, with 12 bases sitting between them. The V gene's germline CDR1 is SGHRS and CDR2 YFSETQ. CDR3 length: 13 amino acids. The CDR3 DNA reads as TGCGCCAGCAGCCCGGGACCGGCGGAGACCCAGTACTTC. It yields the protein CASSPGPAETQYF.